Listed here are 5 T cell receptor beta chains from one sample, sequenced in a study of cytomegalovirus exposure and HLA in healthy donors (dated by TCRdb to 2016 to 2017). Library prep was done by the immunoSEQ multiplex PCR assay. For the multiplex PCR, a mixture combining 60 forward primers for TCR Vbeta segments and 13 reverse primers for TCR Jbeta segments was used. TCRdb's version of the immuneACCESS table is confined to in-frame rearrangements and falls short of the full clone set. An unresolved V gene accounts for under half of the shortfall where checked; the remainder is of unknown origin. Within this sample are roughly 150,000 clones, with 60% to 80% of them counted one time only. Of the sample, 10% to 12% falls within the top ten clones. Sequenced sample: PBMCs. These receptors came from a man aged 18 to 35 in good health and CMV-seropositive.

There are a few counts of this clone. The chain carries TRBV28 and TRBJ2-3; TRBD2 matches at 8 bases. CDR1 MDHEN and CDR2 SYDVKM come from the germline V gene. The CDR3 extends over 14 amino acids. With 6 bases clipped from V and 6 bases from J, the junction kept 8 bases outside the gene matches. CDR3 loop: CASSSRTSGDTQYF. Written as DNA, the CDR3 is TGTGCCAGCAGCTCAAGAACTAGCGGCGATACGCAGTATTTT.

This chain connects TRBV28 to TRBJ1-5; TRBD1 agrees at 10 bases. Trimming at V came to 4 bases and at J to 2 bases, leaving 5 bases not matched to a gene. The germline V gene encodes CDR1 MDHEN and CDR2 SYDVKM. The CDR3 length is 16 residues. The CDR3 DNA is TGTGCCAGCAGTTCGGACAGGGGGGGACGCAATCAGCCCCAGCATTTT. Its translation: CASSSDRGGRNQPQHF. Variable domain in full (rest from reference TRBV28 and TRBJ1-5): DVKVTQSSRYLVKRTGEKVFLECVQDMDHENMFWYRQDPGLGLRLIYFSYDVKMKEKGDIPEGYSVSREKKERFSLILESASTNQTSMYLCASSSDRGGRNQPQHFGDGTRLSIL.

The chain uses TRBV2 and TRBJ2-7, with 10 positions matching TRBD1. Germline lookup yields CDR1 SNHLY and CDR2 FYNNEI. The CDR3 sequence is 14 residues long. Germline trimming cut 4 bases from V and 3 bases from J; bases unmatched to any gene: 3. CDR3 protein: CASSAGQGNYEQYF. As DNA, the CDR3 is TGTGCCAGCAGTGCGGGACAGGGGAACTACGAGCAGTACTTC.

The chain carries TRBV4-2 and TRBJ2-1; 10 positions match TRBD2. Germline CDR1 reads LGHNA; CDR2 reads YNFKEQ. This CDR3 has 20 residues. Losses at the gene ends were 0 bases for V and 0 bases for J; bases not matched to a gene: 11. The CDR3 nucleotides read TGTGCCAGCAGCCAAGATGATCCGCTAGCGGGAGAGACCTCCTACAATGAGCAGTTCTTC. Translating it yields CASSQDDPLAGETSYNEQFF.

This chain links TRBV5-1 with TRBJ1-3, with 9 bases matching TRBD1. The CDR3 has 18 residues. With V trimmed by 5 bases and J by 0 bases, 12 bases remained unmatched. Germline CDR1 is SGHRS and CDR2 is YFSETQ. The CDR3 here is CASRREPGQGFSGNTIYF. For the CDR3, the DNA is TGCGCCAGCAGGAGGGAACCGGGACAGGGATTCTCTGGAAACACCATATATTTT.